These 18 T cell receptor beta chains were all obtained from the same sample, sequenced in a study of blood T cell repertoires in COVID-19 (dated by TCRdb to about 2020). The library was obtained by the immunoSEQ multiplex PCR assay. In TCRdb, the immuneACCESS table is reduced to in-frame sequences with V and J assigned. These tables do not hold every clone; where another copy was compared, an unresolved V gene accounts for under half, and the others remain unexplained. Present in this sample are approximately 300,000 clones, 75% to 95% of which were seen just once. The ten biggest clones cover 6.5% to 8% of the sample. Sequenced sample: peripheral blood. These receptors all come from a woman aged 30 to 39 with COVID-19, enrolled during active disease.

This clone is a singleton in its sample. V is TRBV5-1 and J is TRBJ2-1; 11 bases are shared with TRBD2. Germline loops: CDR1 SGHRS, CDR2 YFSETQ. V dropped 5 bases and J dropped 9; count of bases not matched to a gene: 7. CDR3 length equals 14 residues. This chain's CDR3 is CASRETSGAPEQFF. The DNA for the CDR3 is TGCGCCAGCAGGGAGACTAGCGGGGCCCCTGAGCAGTTCTTC.

Remarks on this clone: One end of the junction varies from germline; a read error may be responsible. The V gene is TRBV3-1 (or the pseudogene TRBV3-2), the J gene TRBJ2-3; 13 nucleotides agree with TRBD2. The CDR3 loop spans 18 amino acids. CDR1 LGHDT and CDR2 YNNKEL come from the germline V gene (reference sequence). CDR3 DNA sequence: TGCGCCAGCAGCCAAGATGGACTAGCGGGAGCGTTCACAGATACGCAGTATTTT. It specifies CASSQDGLAGAFTDTQYF.

The CDR3 is CASSLIAEHNEQFF. The CDR3 DNA sequence: TGTGCCAGCAGTTTAATAGCGGAGCACAATGAGCAGTTCTTC. The J gene is TRBJ2-1, the V gene TRBV28; weak D call: TRBD2 (6 bases). The CDR3 extends over 14 amino acids. CDR1 is MDHEN, CDR2 SYDVKM, per germline. V lost 2 bases to trimming and J lost 5 bases, with 10 bases between them.

The gene calls are TRBV3-1 (or the pseudogene TRBV3-2) and TRBJ2-3; 10 nucleotides align to TRBD2. The CDR3 has 18 residues. With 0 bases clipped from V and 3 bases from J, the junction kept 9 bases outside the gene matches. The germline V gene has CDR1 LGHDT and CDR2 YNNKEL (reference sequence). The CDR3 is CASSQEGLAGAGTDTQYF. The DNA of the CDR3 is TGTGCCAGCAGCCAAGAAGGGCTAGCGGGAGCCGGTACAGATACGCAGTATTTT.

The chain employs TRBV6-6 and TRBJ2-3; 7 bases fit TRBD2. Germline-derived CDR1 and CDR2 are MNHNY and SVGAGI (reference sequence). V shed 2 bases and J 2 bases; nucleotides not matched to a gene: 4. The CDR3 sequence is 15 residues long. The CDR3 loop reads CASSYLGTNTDTQYF. In DNA, the CDR3 is TGTGCCAGCAGTTACCTAGGGACTAACACAGATACGCAGTATTTT.

The chain combines TRBV12-5 with TRBJ2-5; D gene uncertain. Germline values: CDR1 LGHNT, CDR2 FRNRAP. Trimming left V 5 bases short and J 7 bases short, with 11 bases between. The CDR3 consists of 12 residues. The CDR3 spells CASGSDGTTQYF. Here the CDR3 DNA reads TGTGCTAGTGGTAGCGATGGAACGACCCAGTACTTC.

A remark on this clone: Additional DNA sequences in this sample encode the identical CDR3. The chain joins TRBV7-2 to TRBJ1-5; D perhaps matches TRBD1 (6 bases). V dropped 5 bases and J dropped 5 bases, with 10 bases sitting between them. CDR3 length: 13 amino acids. The germline gives CDR1 SGHTA, CDR2 FQGNSA. Here the CDR3 reads CASSGNRDQPQHF. CDR3 DNA: TGTGCCAGCAGCGGGAACAGGGATCAGCCCCAGCATTTT.

This clone was picked up one time. V gene TRBV5-1 combines with J gene TRBJ2-1; 10 bases match TRBD2. Germline V gene lookup returns CDR1 SGHRS and CDR2 YFSETQ. There are 16 residues in the CDR3. V shed 0 bases and J 2 bases; nucleotides not matched to a gene: 2. The CDR3 sequence: CASSLAGLAAYNEQFF. The CDR3 nucleotides are TGCGCCAGCAGCTTGGCCGGACTAGCGGCCTACAATGAGCAGTTCTTC.

The rearrangement joins TRBV6-6 to TRBJ2-3, with D perhaps TRBD2 (6 bases). CDR3 length equals 15 residues. Germline V gene sequence: CDR1 MNHNY, CDR2 SVGAGI (reference sequence). V lost 6 bases and J lost 3, with 16 bases in between. CDR3 loop: CASRLGLTVTDTQYF. DNA of the CDR3: TGTGCCAGCAGGCTTGGACTAACTGTGACAGATACGCAGTATTTT.

The chain combines TRBV29-1 with TRBJ2-7; D is unresolved. The V and J ends lost 5 bases and 3 bases respectively, with 11 bases between them. The CDR3 covers 12 residues. Looked up from germline, CDR1 is SQVTM and CDR2 is ANQGSEA. The CDR3 reads CSVSHNYYEQYF. The CDR3 DNA reads as TGCAGCGTTTCCCACAACTACTACGAGCAGTACTTC.

The chain combines TRBV13 with TRBJ2-1; D is uncertain. With 5 bases removed from V and 7 bases from J, the gap between germline ends came to 15 bases. This CDR3 spans 14 amino acids. Germline V CDR1 and CDR2: PRHDT, FYEKMQ (reference sequence). This chain's CDR3 is CASSIRVLWNEQFF. In nucleotides, the CDR3 is TGTGCCAGCAGCATCCGGGTCCTCTGGAATGAGCAGTTCTTC.

The chain carries TRBV6-6 and TRBJ1-3; D may be TRBD1 (5 bases). Trimming removed 2 bases from V and 3 bases from J, with 11 bases in between. CDR1 is MNHNY, CDR2 SVGAGI, per germline (reference sequence). The CDR3 extends over 15 amino acids. CDR3 DNA: TGTGCCAGCAGTTACAAGGGGAACATTGGAAACACCATATATTTT. This codes for CASSYKGNIGNTIYF.

This chain uses TRBV2 with TRBJ2-3; the D gene is possibly TRBD1 (6 bases). Germline CDR1 SNHLY, CDR2 FYNNEI. Trimming took 6 bases from V and 2 from J, leaving 12 bases between them. The CDR3 contains 14 residues. CDR3 amino acids: CASRDRLYTDTQYF. CDR3 bases: TGTGCCAGCAGGGACAGACTATACACAGATACGCAGTATTTT.

The V call is TRBV7-2, the J call TRBJ2-7; 12 bases map to TRBD1. The germline V gene encodes CDR1 SGHTA and CDR2 FQGNSA. Losses at the gene ends were 4 bases for V and 7 bases for J; bases not matched to a gene: 5. The CDR3 consists of 14 residues. For the CDR3, the DNA is TGTGCCAGCAGCTCCGGGACAGGGGGCTTAGAGCAGTACTTC. Translated, it gives CASSSGTGGLEQYF.

V is TRBV9 and J is TRBJ2-1; 9 bases line up with TRBD1. The CDR3 spans 18 residues. The trim removed 3 bases at V and 7 bases at J, leaving 17 bases unmatched. Germline CDR1 is SGDLS and CDR2 is YYNGEE. The CDR3 DNA sequence: TGTGCCAGCAGCGCAGAATCACCGGGACAGGGCGGGGAGAATGAGCAGTTCTTC. Protein sequence: CASSAESPGQGGENEQFF. The whole variable domain, remainder taken from reference TRBV9 and TRBJ2-1, is DSGVTQTPKHLITATGQRVTLRCSPRSGDLSVYWYQQSLDQGLQFLIQYYNGEERAKGNILERFSAQQFPDLHSELNLSSLELGDSALYFCASSAESPGQGGENEQFFGPGTRLTVL.

The rearrangement joins TRBV6-5 to TRBJ2-7, with 7 bases lining up with TRBD1. Trimming removed 6 bases from V and 3 bases from J; junction bases left unmatched: 8. From germline, CDR1 is MNHEY and CDR2 SVGAGI. This CDR3 spans 14 amino acids. The CDR3 region is CASRTGTDYYEQYF. In DNA form, the CDR3 reads TGTGCCAGCAGGACCGGGACAGACTACTACGAGCAGTACTTC.

This chain uses TRBV27 with TRBJ1-1; D is perhaps TRBD1 (5 bases). The germline V gene encodes CDR1 MNHEY and CDR2 SMNVEV (reference sequence). The CDR3 consists of 12 residues. The V end was cut by 8 bases, the J end by 1 base, with 8 bases between. The DNA for the CDR3 is TGTGCCAGCTCTGACAGGAACACTGAAGCTTTCTTT. Residues: CASSDRNTEAFF.

This clone was observed a single time. V usage is TRBV21-1 and J usage is TRBJ2-3; TRBD2, the table's D call, was not compared with the DNA. TRBV21-1 is classified as a pseudogene. This CDR3 is built from 17 residues. The CDR3 nucleotides read TGTGCCAGCAGCAAAGCTTGCGGGAGGTGGGGCACAGATACGCAGTATTTT. It specifies CASSKACGRWGTDTQYF.